This TCR beta chain was captured in a study of yellow fever vaccine responses in identical twins. General study points: On the reported evidence, twins' vaccine T cell responses seemed partly convergent and partly personalized.

A single count supports this clonotype. What it recognizes is unknown. V was cut by 0 bases and J by 6 bases, with 1 base left in between. The CDR3 contains 11 residues. Germline CDR1 SGHTA, CDR2 FQGNSA. TCRdb used MiXCR to reprocess the RT-PCR reads, holding one entry per CDR3 protein. There are about 19,000 distinct CDR3 sequences in the sample; over 65% occur only once, and 2.5% lies in the top ten. This specimen consisted of T cells from blood (PBMCs), unsorted or a sorted subset (not recorded which), obtained before or after yellow fever vaccination (not recorded which). The chain links TRBV7-2 to TRBJ2-3, with unresolved D. The TCR originated in a woman aged 18-29 years who received the yellow fever vaccine. The CDR3 sequence: CASSLADTQYF. The CDR3 region has the DNA TGTGCCAGCAGCTTAGCGGATACGCAGTATTTT.